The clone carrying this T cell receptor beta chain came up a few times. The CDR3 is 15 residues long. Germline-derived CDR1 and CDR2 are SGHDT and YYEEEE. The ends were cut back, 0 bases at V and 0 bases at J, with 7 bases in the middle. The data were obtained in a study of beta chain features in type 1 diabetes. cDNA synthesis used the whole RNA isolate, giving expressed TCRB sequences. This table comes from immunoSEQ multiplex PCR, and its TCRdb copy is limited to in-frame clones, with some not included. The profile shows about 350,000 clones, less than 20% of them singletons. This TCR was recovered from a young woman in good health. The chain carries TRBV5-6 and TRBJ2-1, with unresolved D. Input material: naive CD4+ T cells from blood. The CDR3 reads CASSLGWSSYNEQFF. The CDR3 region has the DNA TGTGCCAGCAGCTTGGGCTGGAGCTCCTACAATGAGCAGTTCTTC. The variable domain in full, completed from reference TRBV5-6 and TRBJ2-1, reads DAGVTQSPTHLIKTRGQQVTLRCSPKSGHDTVSWYQQALGQGPQFIFQYYEEEERQRGNFPDRFSGHQFPNYSSELNVNALLLGDSALYLCASSLGWSSYNEQFFGPGTRLTVL.